The source of this TCR beta chain is a study of graft-versus-host responses after intestinal transplantation. In the study overall: Uniformly, recipients were administered anti-thymocyte globulin induction with subsequent tacrolimus and steroids for three to four years. Whole-study results and caveats: There was an association between peak levels of circulating GvH clones and early post-transplant HvG declines.

CDR1 is SGHTS and CDR2 is YDEGEE in the germline V gene. V lost 0 bases and J 7 bases, leaving 10 bases between the germline ends. The CDR3 is made up of 13 amino acids. As to this clone: What it binds is not known.

The repertoire was sequenced with immunoSEQ multiplex PCR; TCRdb's copy has only in-frame clones and lacks some. The sample lists around 130,000 clones; around nine tenths were seen once. This TCR was sampled from a human donor who received an intestinal transplant. The material was unstimulated CD4+ T cells sorted from spleen or lymph node cells, obtained before intestinal transplant. The chain joins TRBV5-8 to TRBJ1-2, with a weak D call TRBD1 (5 bases). CDR3 protein: CASSLGRGRGYTF. The CDR3 DNA is TGTGCCAGCAGCTTGGGGAGGGGACGTGGCTACACCTTC.